Listed below are T cell receptor beta chains from one sample, sequenced in a study of CD8 T cells in ankylosing spondylitis. TCRdb passed the 5' RACE reads through MiXCR, listing each CDR3 protein once. Of 200,000 to 250,000 distinct CDR3 sequences listed, about 10% are singletons. Material: blood, either unsorted or a sorted T cell fraction (not recorded which). These receptors all come from a male donor with ankylosing spondylitis or in good health (not recorded which). Each CDR3 is given with its conserved first and last residue.

v_call	j_call	cdr3_aa
TRBV28	TRBJ1-1	CASSPNRFGEDPEAFF
TRBV7-9	TRBJ2-1	CASSLWGDNEQFF
TRBV9	TRBJ2-7	CASSRRPSGTEQYF
TRBV2	TRBJ2-3	CASSGAIDTQYF
TRBV15	TRBJ1-3	CATSRDVPSGNTIYF
TRBV1	TRBJ1-1	CTSSHHVQGVAEAFF
TRBV12-3/TRBV12-4	TRBJ2-1	CASSAPGRWVTVGYEQFF
TRBV20-1	TRBJ1-5	CSAPSPTGSNQPQHF
TRBV19	TRBJ2-2	CASSIGPLSGELFF
TRBV5-4	TRBJ2-3	CASSLTSATTDTQYF
TRBV6-1	TRBJ1-2	CASSELWPYGYTF
TRBV12-3/TRBV12-4	TRBJ1-1	CASSLSVNTEAFF
TRBV3-1	TRBJ1-4	CASSRRARWEKLFF
TRBV4-1	TRBJ1-5	CASSRQGNEPQHF
TRBV11-2	TRBJ2-3	CASSLIANTDTQYF
TRBV11-2	TRBJ1-2	CASREAGSNYGYTF
TRBV5-1	TRBJ2-5	CASSLAGSRGQETQYF
TRBV5-1	TRBJ1-2	CASSFPGQDGYTF
TRBV29-1	TRBJ1-3	CSVEDQARGQNTIYF
TRBV5-1	TRBJ2-2	CASRTDPNTGELFF
TRBV28	TRBJ2-3	CASSPGDRSESSTDTQYF
TRBV20-1	TRBJ2-7	CSALRTGAYEQYF